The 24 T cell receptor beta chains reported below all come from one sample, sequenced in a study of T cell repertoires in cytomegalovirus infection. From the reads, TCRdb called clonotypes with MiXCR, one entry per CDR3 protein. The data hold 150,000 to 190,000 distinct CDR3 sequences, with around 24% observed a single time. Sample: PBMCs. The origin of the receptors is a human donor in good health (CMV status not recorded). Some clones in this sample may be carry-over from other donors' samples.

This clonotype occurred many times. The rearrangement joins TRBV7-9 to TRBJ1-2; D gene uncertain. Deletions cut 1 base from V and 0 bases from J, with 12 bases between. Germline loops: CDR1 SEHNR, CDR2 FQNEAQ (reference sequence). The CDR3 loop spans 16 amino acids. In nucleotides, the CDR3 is TGTGCCAGCAGCTTAGAATGGCAGAACTCTAACTATGGCTACACCTTC. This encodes CASSLEWQNSNYGYTF.

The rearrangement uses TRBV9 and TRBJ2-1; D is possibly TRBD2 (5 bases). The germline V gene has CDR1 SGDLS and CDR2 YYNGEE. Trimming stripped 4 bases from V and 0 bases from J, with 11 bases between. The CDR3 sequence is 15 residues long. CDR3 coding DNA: TGTGCCAGCAGCTTGGACTCTAGCTCCTACAATGAGCAGTTCTTC. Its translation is CASSLDSSSYNEQFF.

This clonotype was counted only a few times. Here the CDR3 reads CASKWGAANEKLFF. CDR3 nucleotides: TGTGCCAGCAAGTGGGGGGCGGCTAATGAAAAACTGTTTTTT. The genes are TRBV28 and TRBJ1-4; D perhaps matches TRBD1 (6 bases). The CDR3 covers 14 residues. Trimming pared 7 bases from V and 3 bases from J, leaving 12 bases between. Germline assignment: CDR1 MDHEN and CDR2 SYDVKM.

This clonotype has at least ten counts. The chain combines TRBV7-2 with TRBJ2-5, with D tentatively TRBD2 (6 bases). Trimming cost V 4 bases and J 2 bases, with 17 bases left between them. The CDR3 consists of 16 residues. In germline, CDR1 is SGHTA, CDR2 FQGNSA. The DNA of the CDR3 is TGTGCCAGCAGCTCTTGGGGAGCGGGTGTTCAAGAGACCCAGTACTTC. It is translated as CASSSWGAGVQETQYF.

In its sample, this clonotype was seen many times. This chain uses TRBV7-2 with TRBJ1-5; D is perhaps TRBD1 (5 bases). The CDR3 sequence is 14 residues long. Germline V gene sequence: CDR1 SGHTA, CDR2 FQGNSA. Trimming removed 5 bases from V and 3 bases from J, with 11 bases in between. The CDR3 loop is CASSQGGFNQPQHF. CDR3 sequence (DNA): TGTGCCAGCAGCCAGGGTGGGTTCAATCAGCCCCAGCATTTT.

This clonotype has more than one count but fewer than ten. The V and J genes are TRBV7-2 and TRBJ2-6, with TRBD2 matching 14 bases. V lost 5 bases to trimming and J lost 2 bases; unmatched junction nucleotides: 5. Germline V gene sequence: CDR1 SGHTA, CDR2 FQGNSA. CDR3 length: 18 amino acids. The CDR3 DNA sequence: TGTGCCAGCAGCGCTCCGGGACTAGCGGGGGCTGGGGCCAACGTCCTGACTTTC. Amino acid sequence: CASSAPGLAGAGANVLTF.

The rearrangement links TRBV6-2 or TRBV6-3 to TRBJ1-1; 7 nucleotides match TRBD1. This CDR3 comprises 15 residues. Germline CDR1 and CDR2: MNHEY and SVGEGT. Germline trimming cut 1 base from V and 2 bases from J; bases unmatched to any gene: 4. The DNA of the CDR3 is TGTGCCAGCAGTTACTACGGGACAGTTAACACTGAAGCTTTCTTT. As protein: CASSYYGTVNTEAFF.

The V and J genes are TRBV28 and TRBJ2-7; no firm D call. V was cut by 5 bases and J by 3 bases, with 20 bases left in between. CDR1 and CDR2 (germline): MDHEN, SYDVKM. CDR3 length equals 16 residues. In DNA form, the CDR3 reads TGTGCCAGCAGTCACGACCGGACGCGGCCCTACTACGAGCAGTACTTC. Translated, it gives CASSHDRTRPYYEQYF. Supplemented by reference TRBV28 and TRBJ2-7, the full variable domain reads DVKVTQSSRYLVKRTGEKVFLECVQDMDHENMFWYRQDPGLGLRLIYFSYDVKMKEKGDIPEGYSVSREKKERFSLILESASTNQTSMYLCASSHDRTRPYYEQYFGPGTRLTVT.

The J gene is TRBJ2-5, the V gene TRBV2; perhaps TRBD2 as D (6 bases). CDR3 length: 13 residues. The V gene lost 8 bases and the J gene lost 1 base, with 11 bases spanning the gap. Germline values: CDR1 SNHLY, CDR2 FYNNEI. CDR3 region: CASQKGGQETQYF. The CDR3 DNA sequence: TGTGCCAGCCAAAAGGGAGGCCAAGAGACCCAGTACTTC.

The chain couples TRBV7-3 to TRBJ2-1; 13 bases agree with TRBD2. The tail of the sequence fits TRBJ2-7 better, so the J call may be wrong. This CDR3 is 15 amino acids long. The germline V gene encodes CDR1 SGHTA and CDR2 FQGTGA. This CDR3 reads CASSLLGLAGAEQYF. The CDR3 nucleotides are TGTGCCAGCAGCTTACTAGGACTAGCGGGAGCCGAGCAGTACTTC.

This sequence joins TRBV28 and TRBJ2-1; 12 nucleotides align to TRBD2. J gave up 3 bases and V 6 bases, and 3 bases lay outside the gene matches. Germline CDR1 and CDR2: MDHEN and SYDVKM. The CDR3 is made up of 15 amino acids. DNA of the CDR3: TGTGCCAGCAGACGGACTAGCGGGAACTACAATGAGCAGTTCTTC. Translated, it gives CASRRTSGNYNEQFF.

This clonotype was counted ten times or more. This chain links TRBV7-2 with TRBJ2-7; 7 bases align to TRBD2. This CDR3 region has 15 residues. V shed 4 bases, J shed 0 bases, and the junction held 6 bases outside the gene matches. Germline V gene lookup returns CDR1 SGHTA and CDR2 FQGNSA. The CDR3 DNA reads TGTGCCAGCAGCTCCCAAGCGGGGAGCTCCTACGAGCAGTACTTC. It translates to CASSSQAGSSYEQYF.

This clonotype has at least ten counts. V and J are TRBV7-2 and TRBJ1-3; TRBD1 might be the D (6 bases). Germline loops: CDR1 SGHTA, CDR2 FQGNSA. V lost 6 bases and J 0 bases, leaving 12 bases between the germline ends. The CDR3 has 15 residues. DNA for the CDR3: TGTGCCAGCAGGAGACAGGTTCTCTCTGGAAACACCATATATTTT. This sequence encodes CASRRQVLSGNTIYF.

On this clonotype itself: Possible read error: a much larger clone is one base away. Here the CDR3 reads CDSSIGSGTNYGYTF. CDR3 coding DNA: TGTGACAGTAGTATCGGTTCCGGGACTAACTATGGCTACACCTTC. J is TRBJ1-2 and V is TRBV19, with D hard to call. The CDR3 loop spans 15 amino acids. Germline V CDR1 and CDR2: LNHDA, SQIVND (reference sequence).

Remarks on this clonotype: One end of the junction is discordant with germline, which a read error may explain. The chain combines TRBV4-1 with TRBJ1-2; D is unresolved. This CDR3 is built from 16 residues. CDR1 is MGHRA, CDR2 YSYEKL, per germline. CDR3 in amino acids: CAGSQEFNRPNYGYTF. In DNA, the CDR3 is TGCGCCGGCAGCCAAGAATTTAACAGACCTAACTATGGCTACACCTTC.

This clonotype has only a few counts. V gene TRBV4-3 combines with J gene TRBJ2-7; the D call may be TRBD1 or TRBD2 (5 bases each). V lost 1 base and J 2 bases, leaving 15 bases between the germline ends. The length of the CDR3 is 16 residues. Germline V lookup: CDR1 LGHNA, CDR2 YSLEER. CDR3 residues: CASSQVGRDGAYEQYF. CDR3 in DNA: TGCGCCAGCAGCCAAGTAGGCCGGGACGGTGCCTACGAGCAGTACTTC.

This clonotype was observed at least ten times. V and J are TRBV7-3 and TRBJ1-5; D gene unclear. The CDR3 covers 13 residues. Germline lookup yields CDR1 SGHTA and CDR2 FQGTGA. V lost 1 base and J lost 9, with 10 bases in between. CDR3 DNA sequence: TGTGCCAGCAGCTTAAAGTACTCTCGGCCCCAGCATTTT. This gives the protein CASSLKYSRPQHF.

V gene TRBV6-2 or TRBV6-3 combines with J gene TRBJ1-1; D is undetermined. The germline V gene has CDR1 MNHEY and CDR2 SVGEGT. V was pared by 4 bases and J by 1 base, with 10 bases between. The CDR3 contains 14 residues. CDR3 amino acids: CASSFPGENTEAFF. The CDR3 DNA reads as TGTGCCAGCAGTTTCCCGGGTGAGAACACTGAAGCTTTCTTT.

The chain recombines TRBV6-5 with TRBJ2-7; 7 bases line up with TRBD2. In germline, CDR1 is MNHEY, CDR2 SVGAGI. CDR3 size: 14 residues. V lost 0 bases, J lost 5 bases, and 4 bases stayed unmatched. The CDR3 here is CASSYSGGHHEQYF. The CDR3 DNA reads TGTGCCAGCAGTTACTCGGGAGGGCACCACGAGCAGTACTTC.

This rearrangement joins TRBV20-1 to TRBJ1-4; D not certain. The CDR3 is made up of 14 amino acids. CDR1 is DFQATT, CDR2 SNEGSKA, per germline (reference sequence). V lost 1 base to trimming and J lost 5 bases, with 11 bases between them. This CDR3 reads CSARARSSNEKLFF. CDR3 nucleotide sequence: TGCAGTGCTAGAGCTCGCAGCTCGAATGAAAAACTGTTTTTT.

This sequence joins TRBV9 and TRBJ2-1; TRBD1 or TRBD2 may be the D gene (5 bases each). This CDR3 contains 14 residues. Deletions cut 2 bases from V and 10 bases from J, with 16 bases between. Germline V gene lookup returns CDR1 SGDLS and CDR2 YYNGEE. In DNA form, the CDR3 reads TGTGCCAGCAGCGTTGGGGCCGGGGTTCGCGAGCAGTTCTTC. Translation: CASSVGAGVREQFF.

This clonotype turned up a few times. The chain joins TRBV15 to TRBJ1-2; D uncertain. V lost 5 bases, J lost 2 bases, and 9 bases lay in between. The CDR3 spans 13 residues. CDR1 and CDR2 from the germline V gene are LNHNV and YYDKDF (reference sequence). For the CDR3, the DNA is TGTGCCACCAGCGGGCAAATGAACTATGGCTACACCTTC. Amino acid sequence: CATSGQMNYGYTF. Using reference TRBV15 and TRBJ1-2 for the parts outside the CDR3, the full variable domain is DAMVIQNPRYQVTQFGKPVTLSCSQTLNHNVMYWYQQKSSQAPKLLFHYYDKDFNNEADTPDNFQSRRPNTSFCFLDIRSPGLGDTAMYLCATSGQMNYGYTFGSGTRLTVV.

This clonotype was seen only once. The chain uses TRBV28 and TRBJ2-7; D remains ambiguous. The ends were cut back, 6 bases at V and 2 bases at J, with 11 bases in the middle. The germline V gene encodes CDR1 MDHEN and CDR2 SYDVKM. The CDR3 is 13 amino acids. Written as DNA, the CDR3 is TGTGCCAGCAGAGACAATTGGGCCTACGAGCAGTACTTC. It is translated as CASRDNWAYEQYF.

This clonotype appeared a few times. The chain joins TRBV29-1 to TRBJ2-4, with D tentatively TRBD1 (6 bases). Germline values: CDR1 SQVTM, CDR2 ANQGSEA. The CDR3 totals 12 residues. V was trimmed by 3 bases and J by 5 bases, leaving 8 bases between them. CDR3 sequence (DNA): TGCAGCGTTGATTGGGGGCAAAACATTCAGTACTTC. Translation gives CSVDWGQNIQYF.